This entry lists 8 T cell receptor beta chains sequenced from one sample in a study of identical twins. TCRdb called the 5' RACE reads again in MiXCR, with one record for every CDR3 protein. The sample lists 460,000 or so distinct CDR3 sequences; 12% to 15% were seen once. These sequences were also reported in another study, on yellow fever vaccine responses in identical twins.

Sequencing used CD4+ T cells sorted from blood. The receptors were gathered from a young woman in good health.

The chain recombines TRBV24-1 with TRBJ2-3, with 9 nucleotides matching TRBD2. Germline values: CDR1 KGHDR, CDR2 SFDVKD. CDR3 length: 19 residues. V was clipped by 0 bases and J by 0 bases; unmatched bases: 9. The CDR3 protein is CATSDLETSGLSSTDTQYF. The CDR3 region has the DNA TGTGCCACCAGTGATTTGGAGACTAGCGGCCTCTCTAGCACAGATACGCAGTATTTT.

In this sample, this clonotype turned up many times. This rearrangement joins TRBV7-9 to TRBJ2-3; 12 bases map to TRBD2. Germline assignment: CDR1 SEHNR and CDR2 FQNEAQ (reference sequence). V was clipped by 1 base and J by 3 bases; unmatched bases: 5. This CDR3 is 17 amino acids long. CDR3 DNA: TGTGCCAGCAGCTTAGTGGCTGGGACTAGCGGGACAGATACGCAGTATTTT. Its translation is CASSLVAGTSGTDTQYF.

The chain uses TRBV7-2 and TRBJ2-1, with 15 bases lining up with TRBD2. The germline V gene encodes CDR1 SGHTA and CDR2 FQGNSA. CDR3 length: 16 amino acids. Germline trimming cut 7 bases from V and 7 bases from J; bases unmatched to any gene: 8. CDR3 sequence reads: CASTLEGTSGGNEQFF. DNA for the CDR3: TGTGCCAGCACCCTTGAAGGGACTAGCGGGGGGAATGAGCAGTTCTTC.

Here the CDR3 reads CASMLVGKNNEQFF. CDR3 sequence (DNA): TGCGCCAGCATGCTAGTAGGGAAGAACAATGAGCAGTTCTTC. The chain joins TRBV5-1 to TRBJ2-1; D not resolved. CDR3 size: 14 residues. Germline V lookup: CDR1 SGHRS, CDR2 YFSETQ. Trimming left V 6 bases short and J 5 bases short, with 15 bases between. Based on the CDR3 plus reference TRBV5-1 and TRBJ2-1, the full variable domain is KAGVTQTPRYLIKTRGQQVTLSCSPISGHRSVSWYQQTPGQGLQFLFEYFSETQRNKGNFPGRFSGRQFSNSRSEMNVSTLELGDSALYLCASMLVGKNNEQFFGPGTRLTVL.

This clonotype was recorded at least ten times. The rearrangement joins TRBV12-3 or TRBV12-4 to TRBJ1-1, with TRBD1 as a possible D gene (6 bases). The CDR3 contains 16 residues. Deletions cut 7 bases from V and 0 bases from J, with 18 bases between. The CDR3 DNA is TGTGCCAGCATTCGGGCAGGGGCGCGCCTGAACACTGAAGCTTTCTTT. Encoded protein: CASIRAGARLNTEAFF.

The genes are TRBV7-2 and TRBJ2-3, with D hard to call. V dropped 2 bases and J dropped 1 base, with 7 bases sitting between them. The CDR3 has 14 amino acids. The V gene's germline CDR1 is SGHTA and CDR2 FQGNSA. This chain's CDR3 is CASSLSLGTDTQYF. The DNA of the CDR3 is TGTGCCAGCAGCTTATCCCTGGGCACAGATACGCAGTATTTT.

There are a few counts of this clonotype. As DNA, the CDR3 is TGTGCCAGCGCTACAGTAGCTAAATTCACCCTCCACTTT. Translating gives CASATVAKFTLHF. The genes are TRBV6-1 and TRBJ1-6; D is unclear. V lost 8 bases and J 14 bases, leaving 19 bases between the germline ends. This CDR3 comprises 13 residues. Germline CDR1 and CDR2: MNHNS and SASEGT.

The J gene is TRBJ2-5, the V gene TRBV12-3 or TRBV12-4, with TRBD2 as a possible D gene (5 bases). Trimming removed 5 bases at V and 1 base at J, with 14 bases between. The length of the CDR3 is 15 residues. CDR3 loop: CASSVTPGSQETQYF. The CDR3 DNA is TGTGCCAGCAGTGTCACACCGGGAAGCCAAGAGACCCAGTACTTC.